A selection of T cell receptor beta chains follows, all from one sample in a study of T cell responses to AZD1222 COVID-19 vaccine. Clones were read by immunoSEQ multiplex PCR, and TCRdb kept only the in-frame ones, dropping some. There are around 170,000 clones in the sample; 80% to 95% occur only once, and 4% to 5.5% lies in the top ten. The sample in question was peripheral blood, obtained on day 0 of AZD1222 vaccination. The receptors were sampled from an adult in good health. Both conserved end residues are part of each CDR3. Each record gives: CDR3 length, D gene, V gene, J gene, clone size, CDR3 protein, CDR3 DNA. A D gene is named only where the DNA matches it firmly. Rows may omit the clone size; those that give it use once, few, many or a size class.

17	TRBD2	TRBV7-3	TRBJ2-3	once	CASSLTILAGGTDTQYF	TGTGCCAGCAGCTTAACTATCCTAGCGGGGGGCACAGATACGCAGTATTTT
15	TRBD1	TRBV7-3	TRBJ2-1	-	CASSPGTGTNNEQFF	TGTGCCAGCAGCCCGGGGACAGGGACTAACAATGAGCAGTTCTTC
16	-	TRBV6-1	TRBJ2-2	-	CASSARWTVNTGELFF	TGTGCCAGCAGTGCCCGGTGGACAGTGAACACCGGGGAGCTGTTTTTT
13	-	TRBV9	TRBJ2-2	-	CASSDTFTGELFF	TGTGCCAGCAGCGACACCTTCACCGGGGAGCTGTTTTTT
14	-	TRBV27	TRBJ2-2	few	CASSLSPSRGELFF	TGTGCCAGCAGTTTATCCCCGAGCAGGGGAGAGCTGTTTTTT
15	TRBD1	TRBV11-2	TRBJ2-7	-	CASSLVGTGSYEQYF	TGTGCCAGCAGCTTGGTCGGGACAGGGTCGTACGAGCAGTACTTC
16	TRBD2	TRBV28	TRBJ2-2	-	CASSSTSGKNTGELFF	TGTGCCAGCAGTTCCACTAGCGGGAAGAACACCGGGGAGCTGTTTTTT
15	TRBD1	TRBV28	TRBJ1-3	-	CASSDDRGHGNTIYF	TGTGCCAGCAGTGATGACAGGGGGCACGGAAACACCATATATTTT
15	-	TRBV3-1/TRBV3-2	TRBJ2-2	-	CASSHSYVRTGELFF	TGTGCCAGCAGCCACTCCTACGTCCGAACCGGGGAGCTGTTTTTT
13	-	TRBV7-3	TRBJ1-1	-	CASRAQANTEAFF	TGTGCCAGCAGAGCACAGGCGAACACTGAAGCTTTCTTT
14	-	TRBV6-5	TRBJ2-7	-	CASKRSLSSYEQYF	TGTGCCAGCAAGAGGTCCCTCAGCTCCTACGAGCAGTACTTC
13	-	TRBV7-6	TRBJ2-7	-	CASSFPGGYEQYF	TGTGCCAGCAGCTTTCCAGGGGGGTACGAGCAGTACTTC
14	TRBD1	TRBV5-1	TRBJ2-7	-	CASSLWGQGYEQYF	TGCGCCAGCAGCTTGTGGGGACAGGGGTACGAGCAGTACTTC
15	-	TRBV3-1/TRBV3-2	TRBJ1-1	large	CASSQDFSGLPEAFF	TGTGCCAGCAGCCAAGACTTCTCAGGGTTGCCTGAAGCTTTCTTT
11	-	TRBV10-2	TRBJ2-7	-	CASSTAYEQYF	TGCGCCAGCAGTACCGCCTACGAGCAGTACTTC
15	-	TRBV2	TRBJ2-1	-	CASSPGLDSYNEQFF	TGTGCCAGCAGTCCCGGGCTAGACTCCTACAATGAGCAGTTCTTC
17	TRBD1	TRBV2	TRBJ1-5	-	CASSEAVPGQGTLTQHF	TGTGCCAGCAGTGAAGCCGTCCCGGGACAGGGCACGTTGACCCAGCATTTT
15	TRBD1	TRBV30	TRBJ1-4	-	CAWSVGGGPNEKLFF	TGTGCCTGGAGTGTGGGAGGGGGCCCAAATGAAAAACTGTTTTTT
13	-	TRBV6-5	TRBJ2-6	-	CASSYGGSGVLTF	TGTGCCAGCAGTTATGGGGGGTCCGGCGTCCTGACTTTC
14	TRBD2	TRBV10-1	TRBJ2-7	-	CASRPSGSINEQYF	TGCGCCAGCAGACCTAGCGGGAGCATCAACGAGCAGTACTTC
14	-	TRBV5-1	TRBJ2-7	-	CASSLRDAGYEQYF	TGCGCCAGCAGCTTGAGGGACGCCGGCTACGAGCAGTACTTC
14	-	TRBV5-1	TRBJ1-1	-	CASSLATGNTEAFF	TGCGCCAGCAGCTTGGCCACAGGGAACACTGAAGCTTTCTTT
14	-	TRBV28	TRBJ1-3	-	CASSSPGDGNTIYF	TGTGCCAGCAGTTCCCCCGGGGATGGAAACACCATATATTTT
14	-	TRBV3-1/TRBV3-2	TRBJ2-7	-	CASSRLSYSYEQYF	TGTGCCAGCAGCCGGCTTTCTTACTCCTACGAGCAGTACTTC
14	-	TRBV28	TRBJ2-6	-	CASNLNSGANVLTF	TGTGCCAGCAATTTGAACTCTGGGGCCAACGTCCTGACTTTC
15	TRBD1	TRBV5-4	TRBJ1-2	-	CASSSAGGIHYGYTF	TGTGCCAGCAGCTCTGCAGGGGGCATCCACTATGGCTACACCTTC
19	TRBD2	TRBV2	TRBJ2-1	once	CASSDPTRTSGSSYNEQFF	TGTGCCAGCAGTGATCCGACCCGGACTAGCGGGAGCTCCTACAATGAGCAGTTCTTC
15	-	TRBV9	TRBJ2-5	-	CASSVKAGYQETQYF	TGTGCCAGCAGCGTAAAGGCAGGGTACCAAGAGACCCAGTACTTC
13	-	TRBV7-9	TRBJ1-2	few	CASSYGGTLGYTF	TGTGCCAGCAGCTACGGGGGGACTCTTGGCTACACCTTC
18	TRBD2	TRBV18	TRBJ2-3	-	CASSPLAASGRDTDTQYF	TGTGCCAGCTCGCCCCTAGCGGCTAGCGGGAGGGATACAGATACGCAGTATTTT
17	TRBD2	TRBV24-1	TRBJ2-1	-	CATSDSPGSGSLNEQFF	TGTGCCACCAGTGATTCCCCGGGGAGCGGGAGCTTAAATGAGCAGTTCTTC
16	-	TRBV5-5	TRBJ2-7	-	CASSLLISASSYEQYF	TGTGCCAGCAGCTTGCTCATAAGCGCTAGCTCCTACGAGCAGTACTTC
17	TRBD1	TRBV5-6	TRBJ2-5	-	CASSAGTTGGAQETQYF	TGTGCCAGCAGCGCGGGGACTACAGGGGGCGCGCAGGAGACCCAGTACTTC
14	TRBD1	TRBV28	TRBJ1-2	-	CASSSVRQGGGYTF	TGTGCCAGCAGTTCGGTCCGACAGGGTGGTGGCTACACCTTC
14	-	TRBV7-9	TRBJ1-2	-	CASSFVTVVYGYTF	TGTGCCAGCAGCTTCGTTACGGTTGTCTATGGCTACACCTTC
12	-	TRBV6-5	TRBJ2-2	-	CASSYLDRELFF	TGTGCCAGCAGTTACTTGGACCGGGAGCTGTTTTTT
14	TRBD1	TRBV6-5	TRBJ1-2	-	CASIPGAGGYGYTF	TGTGCCAGCATCCCGGGGGCAGGGGGCTATGGCTACACCTTC
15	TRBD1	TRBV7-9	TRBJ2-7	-	CASSPFGTGDDEQYF	TGTGCCAGCAGCCCCTTCGGGACAGGGGACGACGAGCAGTACTTC
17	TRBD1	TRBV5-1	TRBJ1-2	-	CASSSGQGTLTYYGYTF	TGCGCCAGCAGCTCGGGACAGGGGACTCTAACTTACTATGGCTACACCTTC